This TCR beta chain was observed in a study of blood T cell repertoires in COVID-19. Across the whole study: Nucleic acid was either cDNA or gDNA, and it came from T cells, B-cell-depleted T cells, or PBMCs.

The CDR3 runs to 18 residues. Germline V gene lookup returns CDR1 SGDLS and CDR2 YYNGEE. The junction had 15 bases not matched to a gene; V was cut back by 4 bases and J by 7 bases. In the source study's methods: The authors estimated nucleated cell counts from reference gene primer amplification. Profiling relied on immunoSEQ multiplex PCR, and the TCRdb table lists in-frame clones only, not all of them. From that table come the V and J calls and clone size; the DNA was used to work out D and trimming. The sample consists of under 250,000 clones, 80% of them appearing once. Source material: peripheral blood. This TCR derives from a human donor in a cohort sampled during active COVID-19. The chain combines TRBV9 with TRBJ2-6; 9 bases agree with TRBD1. DNA for the CDR3: TGTGCCAGCAGCCCCACCGGGACAGGGTCATCTATAGCCAACGTCCTGACTTTC. The encoded protein is CASSPTGTGSSIANVLTF.